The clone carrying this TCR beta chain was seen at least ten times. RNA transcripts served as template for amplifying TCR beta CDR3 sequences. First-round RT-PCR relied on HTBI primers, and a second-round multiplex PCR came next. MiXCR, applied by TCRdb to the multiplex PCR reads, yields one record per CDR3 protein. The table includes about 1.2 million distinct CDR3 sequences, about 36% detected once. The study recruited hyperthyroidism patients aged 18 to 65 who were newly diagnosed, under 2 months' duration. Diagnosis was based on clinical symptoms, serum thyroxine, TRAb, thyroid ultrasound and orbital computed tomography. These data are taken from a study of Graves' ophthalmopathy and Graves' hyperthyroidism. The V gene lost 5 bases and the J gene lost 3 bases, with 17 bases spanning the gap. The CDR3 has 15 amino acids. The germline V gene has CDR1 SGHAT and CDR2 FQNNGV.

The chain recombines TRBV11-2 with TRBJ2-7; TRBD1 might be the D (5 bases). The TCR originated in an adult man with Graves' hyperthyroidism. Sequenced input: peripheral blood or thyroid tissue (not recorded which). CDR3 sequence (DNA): TGTGCCAGCAGCCTACTGTGGGGCAGGGACTACGAGCAGTACTTC. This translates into CASSLLWGRDYEQYF. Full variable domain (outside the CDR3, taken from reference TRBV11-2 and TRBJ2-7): EAGVAQSPRYKIIEKRQSVAFWCNPISGHATLYWYQQILGQGPKLLIQFQNNGVVDDSQLPKDRFSAERLKGVDSTLKIQPAKLEDSAVYLCASSLLWGRDYEQYFGPGTRLTVT.